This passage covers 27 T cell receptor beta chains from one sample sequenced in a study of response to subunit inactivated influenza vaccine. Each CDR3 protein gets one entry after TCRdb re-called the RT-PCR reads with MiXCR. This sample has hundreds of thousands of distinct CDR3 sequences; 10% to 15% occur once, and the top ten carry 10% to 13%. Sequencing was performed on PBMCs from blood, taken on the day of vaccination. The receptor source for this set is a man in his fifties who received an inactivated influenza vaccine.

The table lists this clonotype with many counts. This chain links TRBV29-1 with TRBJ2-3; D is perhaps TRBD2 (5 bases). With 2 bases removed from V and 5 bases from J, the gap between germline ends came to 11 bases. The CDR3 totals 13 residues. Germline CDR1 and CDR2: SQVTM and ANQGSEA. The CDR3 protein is CSVERDHQDTQYF. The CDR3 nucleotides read TGCAGCGTTGAACGGGATCACCAAGATACGCAGTATTTT.

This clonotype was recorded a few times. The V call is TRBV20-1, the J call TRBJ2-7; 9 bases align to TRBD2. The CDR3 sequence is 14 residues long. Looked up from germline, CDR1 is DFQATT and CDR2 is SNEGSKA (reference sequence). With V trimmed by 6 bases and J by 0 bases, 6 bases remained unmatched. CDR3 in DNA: TGCAGTGCAATCGGACTAGCGTTCTCCTACGAGCAGTACTTC. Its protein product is CSAIGLAFSYEQYF.

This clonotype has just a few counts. The CDR3 bases are TGTGCCAGCAGTTTTATCGCGGGTCTCACCTACGAGCAGTACTTC. Translation gives CASSFIAGLTYEQYF. The genes are TRBV28 and TRBJ2-7; a weak D match, TRBD2 (5 bases). The germline V gene encodes CDR1 MDHEN and CDR2 SYDVKM. The V gene lost 3 bases and the J gene lost 2 bases, with 14 bases spanning the gap. CDR3 length: 15 residues.

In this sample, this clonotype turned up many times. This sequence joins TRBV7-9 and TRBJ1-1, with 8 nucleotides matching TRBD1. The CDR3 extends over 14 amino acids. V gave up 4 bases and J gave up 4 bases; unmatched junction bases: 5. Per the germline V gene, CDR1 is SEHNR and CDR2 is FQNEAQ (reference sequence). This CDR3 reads CASSSTGAFTEAFF. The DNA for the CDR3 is TGTGCCAGCAGCTCGACAGGGGCGTTCACTGAAGCTTTCTTT.

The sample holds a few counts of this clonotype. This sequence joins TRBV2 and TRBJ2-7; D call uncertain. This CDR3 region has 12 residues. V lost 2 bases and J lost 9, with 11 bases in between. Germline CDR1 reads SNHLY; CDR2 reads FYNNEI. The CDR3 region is CASSETLQTQYF. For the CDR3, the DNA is TGTGCCAGCAGTGAAACGCTCCAGACGCAGTACTTC.

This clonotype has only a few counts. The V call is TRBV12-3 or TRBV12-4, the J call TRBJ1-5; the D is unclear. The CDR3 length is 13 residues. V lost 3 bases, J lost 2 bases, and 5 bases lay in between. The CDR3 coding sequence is TGTGCCAGCAGTTTGGTTCGCAATCAGCCCCAGCATTTT. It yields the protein CASSLVRNQPQHF.

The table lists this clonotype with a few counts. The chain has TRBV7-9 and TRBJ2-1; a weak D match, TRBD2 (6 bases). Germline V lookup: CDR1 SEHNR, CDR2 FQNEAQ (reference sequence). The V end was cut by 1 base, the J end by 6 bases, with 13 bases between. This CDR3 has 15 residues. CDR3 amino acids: CASSLGLVPGNEQFF. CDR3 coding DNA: TGTGCCAGCAGCTTAGGACTAGTCCCTGGCAATGAGCAGTTCTTC.

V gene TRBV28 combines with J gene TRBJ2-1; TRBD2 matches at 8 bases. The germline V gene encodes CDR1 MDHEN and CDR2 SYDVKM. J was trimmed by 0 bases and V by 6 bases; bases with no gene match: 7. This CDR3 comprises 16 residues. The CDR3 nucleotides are TGTGCCAGCAGGCAACTAGCGGAAAGCTCCTACAATGAGCAGTTCTTC. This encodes CASRQLAESSYNEQFF.

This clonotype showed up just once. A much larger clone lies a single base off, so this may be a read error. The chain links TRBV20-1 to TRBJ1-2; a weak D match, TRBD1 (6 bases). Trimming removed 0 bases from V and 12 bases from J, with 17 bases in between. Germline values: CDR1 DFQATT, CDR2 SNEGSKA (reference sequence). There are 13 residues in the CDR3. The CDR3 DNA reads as TGCAGTGCTAGAGATTGGATCAGGGGCGGCGACACCTTC. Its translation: CSARDWIRGGDTF.

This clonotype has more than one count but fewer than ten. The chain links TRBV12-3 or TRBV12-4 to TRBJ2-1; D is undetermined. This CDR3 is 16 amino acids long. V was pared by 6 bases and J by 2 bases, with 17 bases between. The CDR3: CASSPSFGRAYNEQFF. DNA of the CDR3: TGTGCCAGCAGCCCCTCATTTGGGCGCGCCTACAATGAGCAGTTCTTC.

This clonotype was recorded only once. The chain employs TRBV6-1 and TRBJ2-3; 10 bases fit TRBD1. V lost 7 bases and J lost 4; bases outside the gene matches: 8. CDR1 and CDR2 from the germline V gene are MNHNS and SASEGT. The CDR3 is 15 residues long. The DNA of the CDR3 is TGTGCCAGCACGACAGGGGGCTTTCTTCCAGATACGCAGTATTTT. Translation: CASTTGGFLPDTQYF.

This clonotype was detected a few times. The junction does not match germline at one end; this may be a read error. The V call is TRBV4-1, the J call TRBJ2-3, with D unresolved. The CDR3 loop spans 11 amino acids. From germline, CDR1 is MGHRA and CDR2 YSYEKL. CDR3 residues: CASRQLGTQYF. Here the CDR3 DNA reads TGCGCCAGCCGCCAACTTGGTACGCAGTATTTT.

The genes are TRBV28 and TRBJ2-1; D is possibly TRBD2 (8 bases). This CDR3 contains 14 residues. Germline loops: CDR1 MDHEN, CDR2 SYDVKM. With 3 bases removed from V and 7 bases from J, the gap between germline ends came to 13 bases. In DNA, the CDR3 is TGTGCCAGCAGTTTCGGGAGGGGGCGAAATGAGCAGTTCTTC. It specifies CASSFGRGRNEQFF.

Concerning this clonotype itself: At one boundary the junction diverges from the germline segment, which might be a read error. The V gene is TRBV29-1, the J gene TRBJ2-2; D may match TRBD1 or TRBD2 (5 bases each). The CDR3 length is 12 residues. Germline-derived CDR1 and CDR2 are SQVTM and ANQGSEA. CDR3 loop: CSVKSGTGELLF. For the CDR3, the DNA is TGCAGCGTTAAATCAGGGACCGGGGAGCTGCTTTTT.

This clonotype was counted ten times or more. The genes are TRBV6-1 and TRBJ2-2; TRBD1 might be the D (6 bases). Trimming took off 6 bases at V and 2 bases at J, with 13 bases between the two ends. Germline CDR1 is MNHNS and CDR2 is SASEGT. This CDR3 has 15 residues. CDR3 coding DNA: TGTGCCAGCAGCCCTGACAGGATAAACACCGGGGAGCTGTTTTTT. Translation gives CASSPDRINTGELFF.

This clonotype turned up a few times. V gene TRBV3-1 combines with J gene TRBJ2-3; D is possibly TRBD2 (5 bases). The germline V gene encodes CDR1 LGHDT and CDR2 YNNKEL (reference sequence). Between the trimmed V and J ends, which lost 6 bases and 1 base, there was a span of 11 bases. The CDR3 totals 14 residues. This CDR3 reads CASRARGGTDTQYF. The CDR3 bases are TGTGCCAGCAGGGCACGGGGTGGCACAGATACGCAGTATTTT.

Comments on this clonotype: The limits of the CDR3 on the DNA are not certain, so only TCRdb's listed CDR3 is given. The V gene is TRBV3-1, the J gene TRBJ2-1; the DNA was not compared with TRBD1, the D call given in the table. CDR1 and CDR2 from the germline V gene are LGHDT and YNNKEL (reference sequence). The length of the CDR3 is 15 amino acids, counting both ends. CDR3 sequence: CASSPNFGAGSEQFF.

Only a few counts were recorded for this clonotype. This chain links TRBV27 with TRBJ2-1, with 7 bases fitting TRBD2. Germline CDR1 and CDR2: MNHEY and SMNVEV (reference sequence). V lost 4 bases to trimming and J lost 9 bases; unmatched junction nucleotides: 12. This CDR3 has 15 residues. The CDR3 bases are TGTGCCAGCAGTTCAACCACCGGGACTATCGGTGAGCAGTTCTTC. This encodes CASSSTTGTIGEQFF.

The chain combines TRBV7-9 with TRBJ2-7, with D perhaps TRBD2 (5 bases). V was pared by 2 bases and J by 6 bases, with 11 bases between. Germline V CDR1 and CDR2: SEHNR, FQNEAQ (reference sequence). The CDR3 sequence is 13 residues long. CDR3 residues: CASSLIGGGEQYF. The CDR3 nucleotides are TGTGCCAGCAGCTTAATTGGTGGAGGCGAGCAGTACTTC.

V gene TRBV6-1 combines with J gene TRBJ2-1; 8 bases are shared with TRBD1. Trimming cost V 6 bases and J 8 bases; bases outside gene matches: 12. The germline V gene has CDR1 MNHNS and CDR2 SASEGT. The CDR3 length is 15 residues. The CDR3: CASSPRQGIRYEQFF. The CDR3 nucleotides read TGTGCCAGCAGCCCTCGACAGGGGATCAGATATGAGCAGTTCTTC.

DNA of the CDR3: TGTGCCAGCAGCCAAGCCAGGAGCCCCAGGCAGTACTTC. Translating it yields CASSQARSPRQYF. The rearrangement links TRBV12-3 or TRBV12-4 to TRBJ2-7; unclear D gene. CDR3 length equals 13 residues. The V end was cut by 6 bases, the J end by 9 bases, with 18 bases between.

This CDR3 is CATTSGRANEQFF. The CDR3 DNA follows: TGTGCCACCACTAGCGGGAGGGCCAATGAGCAGTTCTTC. This rearrangement joins TRBV24-1 to TRBJ2-1; TRBD2 agrees at 12 bases. V shed 8 bases, J shed 6 bases, and the junction held 1 base outside the gene matches. This CDR3 is built from 13 residues. Germline CDR1 reads KGHDR; CDR2 reads SFDVKD.

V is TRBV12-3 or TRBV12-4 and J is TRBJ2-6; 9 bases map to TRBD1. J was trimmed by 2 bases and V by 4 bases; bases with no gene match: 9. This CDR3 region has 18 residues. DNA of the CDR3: TGTGCCAGCAGTTCTCCGGGACAGGGTCCTGCTGGGGCCAACGTCCTGACTTTC. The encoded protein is CASSSPGQGPAGANVLTF.

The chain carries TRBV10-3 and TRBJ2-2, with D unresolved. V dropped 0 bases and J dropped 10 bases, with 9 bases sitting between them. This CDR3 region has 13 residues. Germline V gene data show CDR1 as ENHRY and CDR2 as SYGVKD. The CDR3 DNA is TGTGCCATCAGTGAGTCGAATCACCAGGAGCTGTTTTTT. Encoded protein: CAISESNHQELFF.

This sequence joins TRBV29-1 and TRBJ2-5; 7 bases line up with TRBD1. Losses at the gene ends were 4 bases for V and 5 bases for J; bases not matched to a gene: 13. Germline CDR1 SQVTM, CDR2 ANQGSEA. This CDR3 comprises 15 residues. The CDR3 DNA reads TGCAGCGTTGCTCAGCCAGGGGGTAGGGGTGAGACCCAGTACTTC. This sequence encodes CSVAQPGGRGETQYF.

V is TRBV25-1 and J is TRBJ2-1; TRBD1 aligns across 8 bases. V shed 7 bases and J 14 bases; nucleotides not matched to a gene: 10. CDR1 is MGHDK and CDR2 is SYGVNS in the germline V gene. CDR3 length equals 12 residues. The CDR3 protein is CASMQGAGLKFF. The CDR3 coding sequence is TGTGCCAGCATGCAGGGGGCAGGCCTGAAGTTCTTC. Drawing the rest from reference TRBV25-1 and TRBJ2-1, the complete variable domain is EADIYQTPRYLVIGTGKKITLECSQTMGHDKMYWYQQDPGMELHLIHYSYGVNSTEKGDLSSESTVSRIRTEHFPLTLESARPSHTSQYLCASMQGAGLKFFGPGTRLTVL.

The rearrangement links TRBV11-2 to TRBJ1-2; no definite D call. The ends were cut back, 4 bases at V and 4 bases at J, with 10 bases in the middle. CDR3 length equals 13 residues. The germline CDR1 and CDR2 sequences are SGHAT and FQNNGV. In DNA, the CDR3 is TGTGCCAGCAGCTCCCGGGCTACCTATGGCTACACCTTC. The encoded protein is CASSSRATYGYTF. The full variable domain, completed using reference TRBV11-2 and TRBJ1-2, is EAGVAQSPRYKIIEKRQSVAFWCNPISGHATLYWYQQILGQGPKLLIQFQNNGVVDDSQLPKDRFSAERLKGVDSTLKIQPAKLEDSAVYLCASSSRATYGYTFGSGTRLTVV.